The subject of this entry is one T cell receptor beta chain. The CDR3 is made up of 14 amino acids. Germline values: CDR1 SGHDN, CDR2 FVKESK. The V gene lost 4 bases and the J gene lost 5 bases, with 14 bases spanning the gap. TCRdb keeps only in-frame clones here, not all; method: immunoSEQ multiplex PCR. This table holds hundreds of thousands of clones, about 95% found once. The data originate from a study of shared clonotypes between healthy human individuals. In the CD4+ fraction, cells were divided into CD45RA+ naive and CD45RA-negative memory subsets. Sequencing was done on a sample of naive CD4+ T cells sorted from blood. Subset defined: CD45RA+ positively selected. This sequence was found in a woman aged 25 to 39 in good health. The V gene is TRBV14, the J gene TRBJ1-1; perhaps TRBD1 as D (6 bases). The CDR3 here is CASSPGVWETEAFF. CDR3 nucleotides: TGTGCCAGCAGCCCAGGGGTTTGGGAAACTGAAGCTTTCTTT.